The 32 T cell receptor beta chains below come from one sample, sequenced in a study of T cell responses to AZD1222 COVID-19 vaccine. Libraries were prepared by immunoSEQ multiplex PCR; TCRdb keeps only in-frame clonotypes and omits some of them. Of about 94,000 clones listed, about 88% were seen once; the top ten hold 13%. The sample in question was peripheral blood, obtained on day 0 of AZD1222 vaccination. These receptors were taken from an adult in good health.

The chain links TRBV12-5 to TRBJ1-1; 7 bases agree with TRBD1. The CDR3 is 15 amino acids. J gave up 6 bases and V 0 bases, and 7 bases lay outside the gene matches. Germline loops: CDR1 LGHNT, CDR2 FRNRAP. CDR3 sequence (DNA): TGTGCTAGTGGTTTGGTATCAGGGGGGCGGGCTGAAGCTTTCTTT. Protein: CASGLVSGGRAEAFF.

This chain joins TRBV27 and TRBJ2-3; D is possibly TRBD2 (5 bases). The CDR3 has 15 residues. Trimming took off 8 bases at V and 0 bases at J, with 15 bases between the two ends. The germline CDR1 and CDR2 sequences are MNHEY and SMNVEV (reference sequence). The DNA of the CDR3 is TGTGCCAGCCGTCCGCGAGGGCGGAGCACAGATACGCAGTATTTT. Translated: CASRPRGRSTDTQYF.

V is TRBV5-7 and J is TRBJ1-3; D uncertain. TRBV5-7 is filed as an ORF, its function uncertain. Between the trimmed V and J ends, which lost 0 bases and 0 bases, there was a span of 10 bases. CDR3 length equals 16 residues. The DNA for the CDR3 is TGTGCCAGCAGCTTGGGCCTGCAAATCTCTGGAAACACCATATATTTT. Translating it yields CASSLGLQISGNTIYF.

This chain links TRBV7-9 with TRBJ2-5; TRBD1 or TRBD2 may be the D gene (5 bases each). V was trimmed by 5 bases and J by 4 bases, leaving 20 bases between them. The CDR3 is 16 amino acids. The germline gives CDR1 SEHNR, CDR2 FQNEAQ (reference sequence). CDR3 DNA: TGTGCCAGCAGCGACCTAGCTCGAGGGGCGTCAGAGACCCAGTACTTC. Protein: CASSDLARGASETQYF.

The genes are TRBV14 and TRBJ1-1, with D perhaps TRBD1 (5 bases). The germline V gene has CDR1 SGHDN and CDR2 FVKESK. The CDR3 is made up of 17 amino acids. The V end lost 0 bases, the J end lost 0 bases, and 14 bases lay between the germline ends. CDR3 DNA: TGTGCCAGCAGCCAAGAAAGGGGAACAGGCCTGAACACTGAAGCTTTCTTT. It is translated as CASSQERGTGLNTEAFF.

The rearrangement joins TRBV2 to TRBJ1-1; 9 positions match TRBD1. The CDR3 has 15 amino acids. The V gene's germline CDR1 is SNHLY and CDR2 FYNNEI. Trimming cost V 4 bases and J 3 bases; bases outside gene matches: 6. CDR3: CASSGGWTGDTEAFF. The CDR3 DNA follows: TGTGCCAGCAGTGGGGGTTGGACAGGGGACACTGAAGCTTTCTTT.

A few counts support this clone. The rearrangement uses TRBV3-1 (or the pseudogene TRBV3-2) and TRBJ1-1; maybe TRBD1 (5 bases). The CDR3 loop spans 13 amino acids. V was shortened by 3 bases and J by 3 bases, with 8 bases between the two germline ends. The germline V gene has CDR1 LGHDT and CDR2 YNNKEL (reference sequence). This CDR3 reads CASSQGGDTEAFF. In nucleotides, the CDR3 is TGTGCCAGCAGCCAGGGAGGGGACACTGAAGCTTTCTTT.

This sequence joins TRBV19 and TRBJ1-1, with D maybe TRBD1 (6 bases). The CDR3 has 17 residues. The V and J ends lost 4 bases and 2 bases respectively, with 20 bases between them. CDR1 and CDR2 (germline): LNHDA, SQIVND (reference sequence). Here the CDR3 reads CASSTLQGPRGNTEAFF. CDR3 nucleotide sequence: TGTGCCAGTAGTACCCTACAGGGACCCCGGGGAAACACTGAAGCTTTCTTT. The variable domain in full, completed from reference TRBV19 and TRBJ1-1, reads DGGITQSPKYLFRKEGQNVTLSCEQNLNHDAMYWYRQDPGQGLRLIYYSQIVNDFQKGDIAEGYSVSREKKESFPLTVTSAQKNPTAFYLCASSTLQGPRGNTEAFFGQGTRLTVV.

The V and J genes are TRBV5-6 and TRBJ1-2, with D unresolved. Germline CDR1 and CDR2: SGHDT and YYEEEE. The V and J ends lost 3 bases and 4 bases respectively, with 4 bases between them. The CDR3 spans 11 residues. The CDR3: CASSSVYGYTF. CDR3 DNA sequence: TGTGCCAGCAGCTCCGTCTATGGCTACACCTTC.

This chain uses TRBV5-1 with TRBJ1-4, with a weak D call TRBD1 (6 bases). CDR3 size: 16 residues. V lost 2 bases, J lost 4 bases, and 15 bases lay in between. Germline CDR1 is SGHRS and CDR2 is YFSETQ. The CDR3 region is CASSLQTGSGNEKLFF. In nucleotides, the CDR3 is TGCGCCAGCAGCTTACAAACAGGGTCGGGTAATGAAAAACTGTTTTTT. The full variable domain, rest sourced from reference TRBV5-1 and TRBJ1-4, is KAGVTQTPRYLIKTRGQQVTLSCSPISGHRSVSWYQQTPGQGLQFLFEYFSETQRNKGNFPGRFSGRQFSNSRSEMNVSTLELGDSALYLCASSLQTGSGNEKLFFGSGTQLSVL.

This clone was detected once. The chain uses TRBV30 and TRBJ1-4; TRBD1 is a possible D gene (5 bases). V was trimmed by 2 bases and J by 7 bases, leaving 8 bases between them. This CDR3 region has 12 residues. Germline assignment: CDR1 GTSNPN and CDR2 SVGIG (reference sequence). The CDR3 region has the DNA TGTGCCTGGAGTTCCGGGGGTGAAAAACTGTTTTTT. Amino acid sequence: CAWSSGGEKLFF.

Only a few counts were recorded for this clone. The chain carries TRBV7-9 and TRBJ2-1; D gene ambiguous. CDR3 length equals 14 residues. V shed 0 bases and J shed 4 bases, with 7 bases lying between them. Germline loops: CDR1 SEHNR, CDR2 FQNEAQ (reference sequence). CDR3 nucleotide sequence: TGTGCCAGCAGCTTAGCGAGAGGTTACAATGAGCAGTTCTTC. Translated: CASSLARGYNEQFF.

This rearrangement joins TRBV7-6 to TRBJ1-5, with D unclear. Germline V gene data show CDR1 as SGHVS and CDR2 as FNYEAQ. The length of the CDR3 is 15 residues. With 5 bases removed from V and 3 bases from J, the gap between germline ends came to 14 bases. DNA for the CDR3: TGTGCCAGCAGCCTGGCGGCCGGAATCAATCAGCCCCAGCATTTT. Protein sequence: CASSLAAGINQPQHF.

V usage is TRBV19 and J usage is TRBJ2-1; D might be TRBD2 (5 bases). Trimming removed 5 bases at V and 8 bases at J, with 19 bases between. There are 15 residues in the CDR3. Germline V gives CDR1 LNHDA, CDR2 SQIVND (reference sequence). CDR3 in DNA: TGTGCCAGTAGTCACGGACTCCGTTATCGGGATGAGCAGTTCTTC. Its translation is CASSHGLRYRDEQFF.

J is TRBJ2-3 and V is TRBV19; D may be TRBD1 (5 bases). V dropped 10 bases and J dropped 2 bases, with 16 bases sitting between them. The germline gives CDR1 LNHDA, CDR2 SQIVND (reference sequence). This CDR3 is 14 amino acids long. The CDR3 region is CAIAQGGNTDTQYF. In nucleotides, the CDR3 is TGTGCCATTGCCCAGGGTGGGAACACAGATACGCAGTATTTT. The full variable domain, rest sourced from reference TRBV19 and TRBJ2-3, is DGGITQSPKYLFRKEGQNVTLSCEQNLNHDAMYWYRQDPGQGLRLIYYSQIVNDFQKGDIAEGYSVSREKKESFPLTVTSAQKNPTAFYLCAIAQGGNTDTQYFGPGTRLTVL.

The CDR3 nucleotides are TGTGCCAGCAGTCCGGACCGAAATCAGCCCCAGCATTTT. Translating gives CASSPDRNQPQHF. The V call is TRBV27, the J call TRBJ1-5; D remains ambiguous. V lost 5 bases and J lost 4, with 9 bases in between. The germline CDR1 and CDR2 sequences are MNHEY and SMNVEV (reference sequence). This CDR3 spans 13 amino acids.

The CDR3 DNA reads as TGTGCCAGCAGCGTAGTGGCTAGCGGGGGGGCAAACACAGATACGCAGTATTTT. It translates to CASSVVASGGANTDTQYF. V gene TRBV9 combines with J gene TRBJ2-3; the match to TRBD2 covers 12 bases. The CDR3 has 18 amino acids. Germline V gene sequence: CDR1 SGDLS, CDR2 YYNGEE. With 0 bases clipped from V and 2 bases from J, the junction kept 7 bases outside the gene matches.

This clone came up a few times. The V call is TRBV9, the J call TRBJ2-3; D is ambiguous. The CDR3 loop spans 13 amino acids. The germline CDR1 and CDR2 sequences are SGDLS and YYNGEE. V gave up 6 bases and J gave up 4 bases, with 12 bases separating them. For the CDR3, the DNA is TGTGCCAGCACGTCCCGCTTGTCAGATACGCAGTATTTT. Translation: CASTSRLSDTQYF.

The J gene is TRBJ1-1, the V gene TRBV6-2 or TRBV6-3; D is undetermined. V lost 4 bases and J 5 bases, leaving 11 bases between the germline ends. Germline CDR1 reads MNHEY; CDR2 reads SVGEGT. This CDR3 has 13 amino acids. The CDR3: CASSSYTRTEAFF. DNA for the CDR3: TGTGCCAGCAGTTCTTATACACGAACTGAAGCTTTCTTT.

This rearrangement joins TRBV28 to TRBJ1-2, with no clear D. Germline assignment: CDR1 MDHEN and CDR2 SYDVKM. The CDR3 length is 13 residues. The V gene lost 3 bases and the J gene lost 13 bases, with 18 bases spanning the gap. In nucleotides, the CDR3 is TGTGCCAGCAGTTTGTCCCTATCCGTCAGGACCACCTTC. Translating it yields CASSLSLSVRTTF.

V usage is TRBV6-2 or TRBV6-3 and J usage is TRBJ1-1; 9 bases fit TRBD1. Germline CDR1 and CDR2: MNHEY and SVGEGT. Trimming cost V 2 bases and J 13 bases; bases outside gene matches: 11. The CDR3 has 14 amino acids. In DNA form, the CDR3 reads TGTGCCAGCAGTTACCCAGGACAGGGGCGCTTGGATTTCTTT. The encoded protein is CASSYPGQGRLDFF.

The chain employs TRBV30 and TRBJ2-7; D gene uncertain. Germline V gene data show CDR1 as GTSNPN and CDR2 as SVGIG (reference sequence). The V gene lost 3 bases and the J gene lost 0 bases, with 12 bases spanning the gap. The CDR3 contains 14 residues. The CDR3 coding sequence is TGTGCCTGGAGACCCACCTACTACTCCTACGAGCAGTACTTC. It yields the protein CAWRPTYYSYEQYF. Using reference TRBV30 and TRBJ2-7 for the parts outside the CDR3, the full variable domain is SQTIHQWPATLVQPVGSPLSLECTVEGTSNPNLYWYRQAAGRGLQLLFYSVGIGQISSEVPQNLSASRPQDRQFILSSKKLLLSDSGFYLCAWRPTYYSYEQYFGPGTRLTVT.

The V gene is TRBV19, the J gene TRBJ2-1, with a tentative D call TRBD1 (6 bases). There are 15 residues in the CDR3. Trimming left V 2 bases short and J 7 bases short, with 15 bases between. Germline CDR1 LNHDA, CDR2 SQIVND (reference sequence). The CDR3 DNA reads TGTGCCAGTAGTATACTCCGGACAGCTACGAATGAGCAGTTCTTC. Translating gives CASSILRTATNEQFF.

The chain carries TRBV19 and TRBJ2-7, with D possibly matching TRBD1 (5 bases). The V gene's germline CDR1 is LNHDA and CDR2 SQIVND (reference sequence). This CDR3 is built from 14 residues. V was shortened by 3 bases and J by 6 bases, with 15 bases between the two germline ends. CDR3 protein: CASSISRQGIEQYF. The DNA of the CDR3 is TGTGCCAGTAGTATCTCACGGCAGGGCATCGAGCAGTACTTC.

The chain uses TRBV12-3 or TRBV12-4 and TRBJ1-2; TRBD1 aligns across 9 bases. Losses at the gene ends were 6 bases for V and 7 bases for J; bases not matched to a gene: 6. This CDR3 spans 13 amino acids. The CDR3 DNA reads TGTGCCAGCAGGGCAACAGGGGGCCGTGGCTACACCTTC. It yields the protein CASRATGGRGYTF.

The chain employs TRBV11-2 and TRBJ2-5; TRBD1 matches at 7 bases. This CDR3 comprises 14 residues. The germline V gene encodes CDR1 SGHAT and CDR2 FQNNGV. Losses at the gene ends were 4 bases for V and 2 bases for J; bases not matched to a gene: 4. This CDR3 is CASSSGTDQETQYF. In DNA, the CDR3 is TGTGCCAGCAGCTCCGGGACAGATCAAGAGACCCAGTACTTC.

The rearrangement uses TRBV6-2 or TRBV6-3 and TRBJ1-6, with a weak D call TRBD1 (5 bases). Germline V gene lookup returns CDR1 MNHEY and CDR2 SVGEGT. This CDR3 contains 14 residues. Trimming took off 2 bases at V and 4 bases at J, with 6 bases between the two ends. In DNA, the CDR3 is TGTGCCAGCAGTTACAGGGGTTATAATTCACCCCTCCACTTT. It yields the protein CASSYRGYNSPLHF.

The chain has TRBV6-2 or TRBV6-3 and TRBJ2-5, with 10 bases aligning to TRBD2. The CDR3 totals 15 residues. The trim removed 6 bases at V and 0 bases at J, leaving 4 bases unmatched. CDR1 and CDR2 from the germline V gene are MNHEY and SVGEGT. CDR3 in DNA: TGTGCCAGCAGCCGAGCGGGGGGGCACCAAGAGACCCAGTACTTC. Encoded protein: CASSRAGGHQETQYF.

J is TRBJ1-3 and V is TRBV15; no clear D. CDR1 and CDR2 from the germline V gene are LNHNV and YYDKDF (reference sequence). V was shortened by 0 bases and J by 2 bases, with 11 bases between the two germline ends. The CDR3 runs 16 residues. CDR3 residues: CATSRDTRLTGNTIYF. In nucleotides, the CDR3 is TGTGCCACCAGCAGAGATACTAGACTCACTGGAAACACCATATATTTT.

The chain recombines TRBV7-6 with TRBJ2-1; 11 positions agree with TRBD2. The CDR3 contains 16 residues. CDR1 and CDR2 (germline): SGHVS, FNYEAQ. V gave up 2 bases and J gave up 6 bases; unmatched junction bases: 6. The CDR3 DNA sequence: TGTGCCAGCAGCTTACAAGTAGCGGGGGGGCCCAATGAGCAGTTCTTC. Its protein is CASSLQVAGGPNEQFF.

The chain uses TRBV5-1 and TRBJ2-3, with 9 bases aligning to TRBD1. Germline trimming cut 4 bases from V and 6 bases from J; bases unmatched to any gene: 6. The CDR3 covers 14 residues. Germline V gene data show CDR1 as SGHRS and CDR2 as YFSETQ. CDR3 sequence (DNA): TGCGCCAGCAGCCCTTGGACAGGGGAGGATACGCAGTATTTT. It translates to CASSPWTGEDTQYF. The full variable domain, its missing parts supplied by reference TRBV5-1 and TRBJ2-3, is KAGVTQTPRYLIKTRGQQVTLSCSPISGHRSVSWYQQTPGQGLQFLFEYFSETQRNKGNFPGRFSGRQFSNSRSEMNVSTLELGDSALYLCASSPWTGEDTQYFGPGTRLTVL.

The J gene is TRBJ1-1, the V gene TRBV28; D remains unclear. Trimming cost V 5 bases and J 3 bases, with 13 bases left between them. Germline V gene sequence: CDR1 MDHEN, CDR2 SYDVKM. The CDR3 spans 14 residues. The chain's CDR3 is CASSPPRGYTEAFF. For the CDR3, the DNA is TGTGCCAGCAGTCCGCCCCGGGGATACACTGAAGCTTTCTTT.